Below are 26 T cell receptor beta chains sequenced from a single sample in a study of cytomegalovirus exposure and HLA in healthy donors (dated by TCRdb to 2016 to 2017). The protocol used for the library was the immunoSEQ multiplex PCR assay. A mixture of 60 forward primers for TCR Vbeta segments and 13 reverse primers for TCR Jbeta segments was used in the multiplex PCR. TCRdb limited this immuneACCESS table to in-frame rearrangements with V and J called. A share of clones is missing; checked studies link under half to unresolved V genes, and the rest is unexplained. The sample table shows over 100,000 clones, and approximately 87% are seen once. The ten largest clones capture approximately 2.8% of the sample. The sequencing input was PBMCs. The receptors here all came from a man aged 40-49 years in good health and CMV-seronegative.

This chain uses TRBV27 with TRBJ1-2; 10 nucleotides match TRBD1. The CDR3 runs 15 residues. Germline assignment: CDR1 MNHEY and CDR2 SMNVEV (reference sequence). Trimming cost V 2 bases and J 7 bases; bases outside gene matches: 7. The CDR3 region has the DNA TGTGCCAGCAGTTTAGGGGTGACAGGGGGCTCTGGCTACACCTTC. It translates to CASSLGVTGGSGYTF.

This clone was counted once. The rearrangement joins TRBV29-1 to TRBJ1-4, with 9 bases fitting TRBD1. Germline lookup yields CDR1 SQVTM and CDR2 ANQGSEA. V was clipped by 6 bases and J by 10 bases; unmatched bases: 15. There are 15 residues in the CDR3. CDR3 loop: CSVGIPGQGGGKLFF. In DNA, the CDR3 is TGCAGCGTGGGAATACCGGGACAGGGTGGGGGAAAACTGTTTTTT. Looking up the rest from reference TRBV29-1 and TRBJ1-4 gives the full variable domain: SAVISQKPSRDICQRGTSLTIQCQVDSQVTMMFWYRQQPGQSLTLIATANQGSEATYESGFVIDKFPISRPNLTFSTLTVSNMSPEDSSIYLCSVGIPGQGGGKLFFGSGTQLSVL.

The rearrangement links TRBV19 to TRBJ1-5, with D maybe TRBD1 (6 bases). The V end lost 4 bases, the J end lost 1 base, and 11 bases lay between the germline ends. Germline V gives CDR1 LNHDA, CDR2 SQIVND (reference sequence). The CDR3 loop spans 15 amino acids. In DNA form, the CDR3 reads TGTGCCAGTAGTAACCACAGGGACAGCAATCAGCCCCAGCATTTT. Its protein is CASSNHRDSNQPQHF.

About this clone: A junction boundary mismatches the germline segment, possibly from a read error. The rearrangement links TRBV7-9 to TRBJ1-2, with a weak D call TRBD1 (6 bases). CDR3 size: 13 residues. Germline CDR1 SEHNR, CDR2 FQNEAQ (reference sequence). The CDR3 loop reads CSSSFGRGDGYTF. In DNA form, the CDR3 reads TGTTCCAGCAGCTTCGGCAGGGGCGATGGCTACACCTTC. The full variable domain, in which reference TRBV7-9 and TRBJ1-2 provide the parts outside the CDR3, is DTGVSQNPRHKITKRGQNVTFRCDPISEHNRLYWYRQTLGQGPEFLTYFQNEAQLEKSRLLSDRFSAERPKGSFSTLEIQRTEQGDSAMYLCSSSFGRGDGYTFGSGTRLTVV.

This clone was observed a single time. The chain recombines TRBV6-4 with TRBJ2-5, with D unclear. Germline CDR1 is MRHNA and CDR2 is SNTAGT. V was cut by 7 bases and J by 1 base, with 16 bases left in between. The CDR3 has 15 residues. Here the CDR3 DNA reads TGTGCCAGCAACAATCTGGCGGCGCCCCAAGAGACCCAGTACTTC. Amino acid sequence: CASNNLAAPQETQYF.

Only a few counts were recorded for this clone. The J gene is TRBJ2-5, the V gene TRBV5-8, with 8 bases identical to TRBD1. The CDR3 is made up of 15 amino acids. Trimming cost V 1 base and J 7 bases; bases outside gene matches: 9. Germline V gene lookup returns CDR1 SGHTS and CDR2 YDEGEE. The CDR3 nucleotides are TGTGCCAGCAGCTTGCGGCTCAGGGGGCGCGGGACCCAGTACTTC. This codes for CASSLRLRGRGTQYF.

For this clone: This same CDR3 is encoded by further DNA sequences in the sample. The genes are TRBV9 and TRBJ1-1; no clear D. Between the trimmed V and J ends, which lost 5 bases and 4 bases, there was a span of 12 bases. CDR1 SGDLS and CDR2 YYNGEE come from the germline V gene. The CDR3 length is 13 residues. The CDR3 nucleotides read TGTGCCAGCAGTCCCGGGGTTGGCACTGAAGCTTTCTTT. As protein: CASSPGVGTEAFF.

The rearrangement links TRBV6-5 to TRBJ1-2; tentatively, D is TRBD1 (5 bases). The germline CDR1 and CDR2 sequences are MNHEY and SVGAGI. The CDR3 spans 15 residues. The V end lost 6 bases, the J end lost 2 bases, and 16 bases lay between the germline ends. The CDR3 DNA sequence: TGTGCCAGCAGCCCCGCCGAAGGGGTCAACTATGGCTACACCTTC. Its translation: CASSPAEGVNYGYTF.

The V call is TRBV2, the J call TRBJ2-7; a possible D gene is TRBD1 (5 bases). CDR3 length: 14 residues. Trimming took 2 bases from V and 3 from J, leaving 11 bases between them. The V gene's germline CDR1 is SNHLY and CDR2 FYNNEI. CDR3 region: CASSEQGSLYEQYF. The CDR3 bases are TGTGCCAGCAGTGAACAGGGAAGTCTCTACGAGCAGTACTTC.

On this clone itself: Mismatch with germline at one junction end may stem from a read error. The V gene is TRBV5-1, the J gene TRBJ2-1; 8 nucleotides agree with TRBD2. The germline CDR1 and CDR2 sequences are SGHRS and YFSETQ. The CDR3 is 15 amino acids. The CDR3 DNA reads as TGCGCCAGCAGCTTGGACGCGGGGGGCTACGATGAGCAGTTCTTC. It codes for CASSLDAGGYDEQFF.

The rearrangement joins TRBV9 to TRBJ2-6, with D unresolved. V was clipped by 1 base and J by 2 bases, with 13 bases between them. The CDR3 covers 17 residues. Germline assignment: CDR1 SGDLS and CDR2 YYNGEE. The CDR3 coding sequence is TGTGCCAGCAGCGTAAATAGGAGAAGTCCTGGGGCCAACGTCCTGACTTTC. Its protein product is CASSVNRRSPGANVLTF.

The rearrangement joins TRBV7-2 to TRBJ1-6; D call uncertain. Germline values: CDR1 SGHTA, CDR2 FQGNSA. Trimming left V 1 base short and J 9 bases short, with 13 bases between. This CDR3 is 15 amino acids long. CDR3 coding DNA: TGTGCCAGCAGCTTAGACATTCAGGAAACTTCACCCCTCCACTTT. Its protein product is CASSLDIQETSPLHF.

Only one count was recorded for this clone. The chain uses TRBV9 and TRBJ2-6; 7 bases are shared with TRBD1. V trimming: 3 bases; J trimming: 0 bases; junction bases outside the gene matches: 6. CDR1 and CDR2 (germline): SGDLS, YYNGEE. The CDR3 runs to 17 residues. CDR3 protein: CASSEQGPSSGANVLTF. The DNA of the CDR3 is TGTGCCAGCAGCGAACAGGGGCCTAGCTCTGGGGCCAACGTCCTGACTTTC.

The chain combines TRBV5-4 with TRBJ2-3, with 7 bases identical to TRBD1. With V trimmed by 0 bases and J by 5 bases, 3 bases remained unmatched. Germline V CDR1 and CDR2: SGHNT, YYREEE (reference sequence). The CDR3 length is 14 residues. In DNA, the CDR3 is TGTGCCAGCAGCTTGGGACAGGGCCGAGATACGCAGTATTTT. Translating gives CASSLGQGRDTQYF. The complete variable domain, with remaining parts taken from reference TRBV5-4 and TRBJ2-3, reads ETGVTQSPTHLIKTRGQQVTLRCSSQSGHNTVSWYQQALGQGPQFIFQYYREEENGRGNFPPRFSGLQFPNYSSELNVNALELDDSALYLCASSLGQGRDTQYFGPGTRLTVL.

This clone was detected a few times. This chain links TRBV10-3 with TRBJ1-2, with 9 nucleotides matching TRBD1. Germline V lookup: CDR1 ENHRY, CDR2 SYGVKD. The CDR3 length is 12 residues. J gave up 11 bases and V 5 bases, and 6 bases lay outside the gene matches. The CDR3 is CAISWTGVGYTF. CDR3 nucleotide sequence: TGTGCCATCAGTTGGACAGGGGTGGGTTACACCTTC.

Turning to this clone: One end of the junction is discordant with germline, which a read error may explain. The chain uses TRBV6-1 and TRBJ1-4; 7 bases align to TRBD1. The CDR3 contains 16 residues. Germline CDR1 is MNHNS and CDR2 is SASEGT. The CDR3 is CASREGTVSTNEKLFF. The CDR3 DNA sequence: TGTGCCAGCAGGGAAGGGACAGTATCAACTAATGAAAAACTGTTTTTT.

This chain connects TRBV7-6 to TRBJ1-1; TRBD1 might be the D (6 bases). Trimming took 8 bases from V and 0 from J, leaving 10 bases between them. CDR3 size: 13 residues. Germline V gene sequence: CDR1 SGHVS, CDR2 FNYEAQ. The CDR3 protein is CASLGGMNTEAFF. CDR3 DNA: TGTGCCAGCTTAGGGGGTATGAACACTGAAGCTTTCTTT.

The rearrangement links TRBV7-2 to TRBJ2-3; 8 positions match TRBD2. Per the germline V gene, CDR1 is SGHTA and CDR2 is FQGNSA. V shed 5 bases, J shed 2 bases, and the junction held 6 bases outside the gene matches. This CDR3 is 15 amino acids long. CDR3 in DNA: TGTGCCAGCAGCCCGGGAGGGGGGCCCACAGATACGCAGTATTTT. It is translated as CASSPGGGPTDTQYF.

This sequence joins TRBV7-2 and TRBJ1-2; D is undetermined. V was trimmed by 6 bases and J by 8 bases, leaving 22 bases between them. Germline CDR1 SGHTA, CDR2 FQGNSA. The CDR3 covers 15 residues. CDR3 coding DNA: TGTGCCAGCAGTCGGGAAGGGAGTTATGTGAGGGGCTACACCTTC. Protein: CASSREGSYVRGYTF. Full variable domain (rest looked up from reference TRBV7-2 and TRBJ1-2): GAGVSQSPSNKVTEKGKDVELRCDPISGHTALYWYRQSLGQGLEFLIYFQGNSAPDKSGLPSDRFSAERTGGSVSTLTIQRTQQEDSAVYLCASSREGSYVRGYTFGSGTRLTVV.

The chain combines TRBV30 with TRBJ1-2, with 7 nucleotides matching TRBD1. The CDR3 loop spans 14 amino acids. The germline CDR1 and CDR2 sequences are GTSNPN and SVGIG (reference sequence). V lost 2 bases, J lost 2 bases, and 5 bases stayed unmatched. The CDR3 loop reads CAWSKGQLNYGYTF. In nucleotides, the CDR3 is TGTGCCTGGAGTAAGGGACAGTTAAACTATGGCTACACCTTC.

The chain has TRBV9 and TRBJ2-3; TRBD2 matches 10 bases. V was clipped by 3 bases and J by 2 bases; unmatched bases: 12. CDR3 length equals 18 residues. The V gene's germline CDR1 is SGDLS and CDR2 YYNGEE. The CDR3 reads CASSGDWAAGGHTDTQYF. DNA for the CDR3: TGTGCCAGCAGCGGCGACTGGGCAGCGGGGGGGCACACAGATACGCAGTATTTT.

This clone was counted once. This chain links TRBV19 with TRBJ2-2; D possibly corresponds to TRBD2 (6 bases). Germline V gives CDR1 LNHDA, CDR2 SQIVND (reference sequence). V dropped 5 bases and J dropped 1 base, with 8 bases sitting between them. The CDR3 is 14 amino acids. The DNA of the CDR3 is TGTGCCAGTAGTGTGACTAGGAACACCGGGGAGCTGTTTTTT. Translating gives CASSVTRNTGELFF. Complete variable domain (other parts from reference TRBV19 and TRBJ2-2): DGGITQSPKYLFRKEGQNVTLSCEQNLNHDAMYWYRQDPGQGLRLIYYSQIVNDFQKGDIAEGYSVSREKKESFPLTVTSAQKNPTAFYLCASSVTRNTGELFFGEGSRLTVL.

Only one count was recorded for this clone. In DNA form, the CDR3 reads TGTGCCAGCAGCTTAGAGTTCTTAACGGGGGAAAAACTGTTTTTT. It codes for CASSLEFLTGEKLFF. The chain joins TRBV7-2 to TRBJ1-4; D not resolved. The V end lost 1 base, the J end lost 8 bases, and 14 bases lay between the germline ends. The germline V gene has CDR1 SGHTA and CDR2 FQGNSA. The CDR3 runs to 15 residues.

The chain links TRBV2 to TRBJ2-5; TRBD1 is a possible D gene (6 bases). Germline CDR1 and CDR2: SNHLY and FYNNEI. The CDR3 is 14 residues long. The V end lost 6 bases, the J end lost 5 bases, and 16 bases lay between the germline ends. The CDR3 here is CASSAQGSSETQYF. DNA for the CDR3: TGTGCCAGCAGCGCCCAGGGGAGTAGTGAGACCCAGTACTTC.

This clone showed up just a few times. The V gene is TRBV7-8, the J gene TRBJ2-1; D perhaps matches TRBD1 (7 bases). V gave up 5 bases and J gave up 4 bases, with 21 bases separating them. Germline V gene sequence: CDR1 SGHVS, CDR2 FQNEAQ. CDR3 length equals 17 residues. This chain's CDR3 is CASSLYRGQGGYNEQFF. CDR3 in DNA: TGTGCCAGCAGCCTATACCGAGGCCAGGGGGGATACAATGAGCAGTTCTTC.

This chain connects TRBV29-1 to TRBJ2-7, with 7 bases identical to TRBD1. Germline CDR1 is SQVTM and CDR2 is ANQGSEA. Trimming removed 4 bases from V and 3 bases from J; junction bases left unmatched: 6. The CDR3 totals 13 residues. The CDR3 sequence: CSVGPGTVYEQYF. The CDR3 DNA sequence: TGCAGCGTTGGCCCCGGGACAGTCTACGAGCAGTACTTC.